This TCR beta chain was recorded in a study of patients and donors after allogeneic stem cell transplantation. The V gene lost 3 bases and the J gene lost 0 bases, with 12 bases spanning the gap. Germline V gene lookup returns CDR1 SQVTM and CDR2 ANQGSEA. The CDR3 is 14 residues long. TCRdb re-derived calls from the RT-PCR reads in MiXCR, one entry per CDR3 protein. The sample has 800,000 to 1,000,000 distinct CDR3 sequences; approximately 19% are singletons. The clonotype comes from a human donor who was either an allogeneic HSCT recipient or a stem cell or donor lymphocyte infusion donor (not recorded which). It is not recorded whose cells these are; they may come from a transplant donor. The material sequenced was blood, either unsorted or a sorted T cell fraction (not recorded which). The gene calls are TRBV29-1 and TRBJ2-7; D may be TRBD2 (6 bases). The CDR3 nucleotides are TGCAGCGTTGAGATTAGCGGCTACTCCTACGAGCAGTACTTC. It yields the protein CSVEISGYSYEQYF.